These T cell receptor beta chains were read from a single sample in a study of blood T cell repertoires in COVID-19. The assay was immunoSEQ multiplex PCR, and TCRdb's table has in-frame clones only and misses some. The data contain under 250,000 clones, around nine tenths of them seen just once; the ten biggest clones take up about 6.5%. The sequencing sample was made of peripheral blood. The receptors were sampled from a man between 60 and 70 years old who had recovered from COVID-19. Each CDR3 is given with its conserved first and last residue. Each record gives: V gene, D gene, clone size, J gene, CDR3 DNA, CDR3 protein. A D gene is named only where the DNA matches it firmly. Clone sizes are given selectively: once, few, many, or a class where the clone is expanded.

>TRBV5-1|TRBD1|.|TRBJ2-7
TGCGCCAGCAACAAGGACAGGAGAACCTACGAGCAGTACTTC
CASNKDRRTYEQYF
>TRBV18|TRBD1|.|TRBJ2-3
TGTGCCAGCTCAGCAGACAGGGGCGCAGATACGCAGTATTTT
CASSADRGADTQYF
>TRBV5-1|.|.|TRBJ2-3
TGCGCCAGCAGCCTCTCGGGACTGGTACCAGATACGCAGTATTTT
CASSLSGLVPDTQYF
>TRBV19|.|.|TRBJ1-2
TGTGCCAGTAGACAGACGGGGGACCCCACAGGTTATGGCTACACCTTC
CASRQTGDPTGYGYTF
>TRBV28|TRBD2|.|TRBJ2-7
TGTGCCAGCATAAATTCGGAGCTAGCGGAATCCTACGAGCAGTACTTC
CASINSELAESYEQYF
>TRBV9|TRBD2|.|TRBJ2-3
TGTGCCAGCAGCGGGACTAGCAATCGAGATACGCAGTATTTT
CASSGTSNRDTQYF
>TRBV11-3|.|.|TRBJ2-5
TGTGCCAGCAGCTTTGACAGTGACCAAGAGACCCAGTACTTC
CASSFDSDQETQYF
>TRBV7-3|TRBD2|.|TRBJ2-2
TGTGCCAGCAGCTTAATAAGCGGGACCGGCACCGGGGAGCTGTTTTTT
CASSLISGTGTGELFF
>TRBV28|.|once|TRBJ1-4
TGTGCCAGCAGTTCAAACAGCTACGGTAATGAAAAACTGTTTTTT
CASSSNSYGNEKLFF
>TRBV7-8|TRBD1|.|TRBJ2-7
TGTGCCAGCAGCAGCCTAGGGACAGGGCTCTCCGAGCAGTACTTC
CASSSLGTGLSEQYF
>TRBV30|.|.|TRBJ1-5
TGTGCCTGGAGTGTTTCCAGGCTAAGCAATCAGCCCCAGCATTTT
CAWSVSRLSNQPQHF
>TRBV7-2|.|.|TRBJ2-1
TGTGCCAGCAGCTTTACTAGGGAGGCTTATTGGGAGCAGTTCTTC
CASSFTREAYWEQFF
>TRBV10-3|.|.|TRBJ2-7
TGTGCCGCCCCCCCGAGTTCCGAGCAGTACTTC
CAAPPSSEQYF
>TRBV19|TRBD2|.|TRBJ2-1
TGTGCCAGTAGTCTTGGGAGGGTCCTCCACAATGAGCAGTTCTTC
CASSLGRVLHNEQFF